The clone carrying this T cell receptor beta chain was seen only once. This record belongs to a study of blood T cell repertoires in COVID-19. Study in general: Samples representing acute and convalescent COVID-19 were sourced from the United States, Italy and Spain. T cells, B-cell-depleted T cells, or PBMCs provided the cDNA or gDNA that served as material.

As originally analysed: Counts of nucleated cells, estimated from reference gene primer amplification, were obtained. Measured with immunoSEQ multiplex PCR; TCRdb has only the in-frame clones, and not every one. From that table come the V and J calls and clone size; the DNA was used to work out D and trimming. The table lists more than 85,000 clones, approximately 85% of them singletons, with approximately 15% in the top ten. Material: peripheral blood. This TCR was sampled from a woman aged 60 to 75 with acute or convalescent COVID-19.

As DNA, the CDR3 is TGTGCCAGCTCACCATATGACAGTGAAGCTTTCTTT. This translates into CASSPYDSEAFF. V gene TRBV18 combines with J gene TRBJ1-1; D is possibly TRBD1 (5 bases). V gave up 2 bases and J gave up 7 bases, with 8 bases separating them. This CDR3 is 12 amino acids long. Germline V lookup: CDR1 KGHSH, CDR2 LQKENI.